This T cell receptor (beta chain) was found in a study of blood T cell repertoires in COVID-19. With 2 bases removed from V and 4 bases from J, the gap between germline ends came to 5 bases. In germline, CDR1 is KGHSH, CDR2 LQKENI. There are 12 residues in the CDR3. Categorization into cohorts depended on clinical history that participants reported. The study counted Cohort 3 donors as recovered given two negative PCRs, clearance, or symptom resolution. Per the authors' pipeline: Scientists estimated how many nucleated cells there were by amplifying reference gene primers. Sequencing was performed with immunoSEQ multiplex PCR; in TCRdb, only in-frame clones are kept and a portion is missing. The V and J calls and clone size come from that table; D and trimming were worked out from the DNA. The sample records fewer than 200,000 clones, roughly 84% being singletons.

Sequencing was carried out using PBMCs or T cells enriched from blood (not recorded which). This receptor was obtained from a man in his 60s who had recovered from COVID-19. The chain recombines TRBV18 with TRBJ2-5, with D possibly matching TRBD2 (5 bases). The CDR3 DNA reads as TGTGCCAGCTCACCAGGGAGAGAGACCCAGTACTTC. Translated, it gives CASSPGRETQYF.